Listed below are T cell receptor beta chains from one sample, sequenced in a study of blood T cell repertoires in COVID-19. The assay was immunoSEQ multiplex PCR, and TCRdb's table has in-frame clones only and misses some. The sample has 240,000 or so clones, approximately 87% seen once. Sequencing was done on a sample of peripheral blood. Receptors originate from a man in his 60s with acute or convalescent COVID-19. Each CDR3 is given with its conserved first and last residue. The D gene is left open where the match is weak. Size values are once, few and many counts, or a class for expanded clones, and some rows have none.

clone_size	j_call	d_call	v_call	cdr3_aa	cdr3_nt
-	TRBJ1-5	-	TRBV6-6	CASSWSGNQPQHF	TGTGCCAGCAGTTGGAGTGGGAATCAGCCCCAGCATTTT
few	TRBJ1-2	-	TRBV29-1	CSATQGNGYTF	TGCAGCGCAACCCAGGGGAATGGCTACACCTTC
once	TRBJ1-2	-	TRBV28	CASGPPAQGRTF	TGTGCCAGCGGACCCCCCGCACAGGGAAGGACCTTC
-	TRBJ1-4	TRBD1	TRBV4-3	CASSQDRAGGEKLFF	TGCGCCAGCAGCCAAGATCGCGCAGGGGGCGAAAAACTGTTTTTT
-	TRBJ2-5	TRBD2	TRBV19	CASSPTPRGVETQYF	TGTGCCAGTAGCCCGACCCCCCGGGGGGTAGAGACCCAGTACTTC
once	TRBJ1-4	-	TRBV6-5	CASSSRGKGEKLFF	TGTGCCAGCAGTTCTAGGGGAAAGGGTGAAAAACTGTTTTTT
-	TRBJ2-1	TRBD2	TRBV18	CASSPGRDEQFF	TGTGCCAGCTCCCCGGGGAGGGATGAGCAGTTCTTC
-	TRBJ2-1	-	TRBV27	CASRNGQGLSNEQFF	TGTGCCAGCAGGAACGGGCAGGGGCTTAGCAATGAGCAGTTCTTC
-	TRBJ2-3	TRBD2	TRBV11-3	CASSPGVAGETDTQYF	TGTGCCAGCAGCCCCGGGGTAGCGGGTGAGACAGATACGCAGTATTTT
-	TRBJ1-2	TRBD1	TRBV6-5	CAGGEHPGQVF	TGTGCCGGAGGTGAGCACCCGGGACAGGTCTTC
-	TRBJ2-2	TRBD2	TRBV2	CASSPLAGETGELFF	TGTGCCAGCAGTCCATTAGCGGGAGAGACCGGGGAGCTGTTTTTT
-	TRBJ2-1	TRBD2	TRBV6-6	CASSYPLAASNEQFF	TGTGCCAGCAGTTATCCTCTAGCGGCCAGCAATGAGCAGTTCTTC
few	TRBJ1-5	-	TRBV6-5	CASRSGNPNQPQHF	TGTGCCAGCCGGTCCGGGAACCCCAATCAGCCCCAGCATTTT
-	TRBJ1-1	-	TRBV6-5	CASSPGGEPTEAFF	TGTGCCAGCAGTCCCGGGGGAGAGCCCACTGAAGCTTTCTTT
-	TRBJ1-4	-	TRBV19	CASVGGTEKLFF	TGTGCCAGTGTGGGAGGGACTGAAAAACTGTTTTTT
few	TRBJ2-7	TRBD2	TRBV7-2	CASSPLGGIEQYF	TGTGCCAGCAGCCCATTGGGAGGGATCGAGCAGTACTTC
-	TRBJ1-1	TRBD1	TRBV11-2	CASSLERTGHTEAFF	TGTGCCAGCAGCTTAGAAAGGACAGGGCACACTGAAGCTTTCTTT
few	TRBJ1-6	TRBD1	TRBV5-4	CASSLAGQVQGSPLHF	TGTGCCAGCAGCTTGGCTGGACAGGTCCAGGGGTCACCCCTCCACTTT